A single sample is the source of the 24 T cell receptor beta chains below, sequenced in a study of blood T cell repertoires in COVID-19. The data were produced by immunoSEQ multiplex PCR, yet TCRdb's version contains in-frame clones alone and is incomplete. The table includes 54,000 or so clones, around 83% detected once. Material: peripheral blood. These TCRs come from a woman aged 55-69 years with acute or convalescent COVID-19.

The chain recombines TRBV28 with TRBJ1-6; D is uncertain. The V end was cut by 7 bases, the J end by 7 bases, with 5 bases between. The CDR3 loop spans 11 amino acids. Germline loops: CDR1 MDHEN, CDR2 SYDVKM. CDR3 region: CASNKNSPLHF. Here the CDR3 DNA reads TGTGCCAGCAATAAAAATTCACCCCTCCACTTT.

V gene TRBV7-9 combines with J gene TRBJ2-7; TRBD1 agrees at 10 bases. Germline V gene sequence: CDR1 SEHNR, CDR2 FQNEAQ (reference sequence). The CDR3 is made up of 15 amino acids. V trimming: 10 bases; J trimming: 1 base; junction bases outside the gene matches: 10. DNA for the CDR3: TGTGCCACCGGGACAGGGGACAATCCTTCCTACGAGCAGTACTTC. Protein product: CATGTGDNPSYEQYF.

The gene calls are TRBV5-5 and TRBJ2-5, with 10 bases that match TRBD2. The germline V gene encodes CDR1 SGHKS and CDR2 YYEKEE (reference sequence). The J segment lost 4 bases and the V segment lost 4 bases, leaving 1 base of the junction unmatched. The CDR3 loop spans 13 amino acids. CDR3 in DNA: TGTGCCAGCAGCCGGACTAGCGGAGAGACCCAGTACTTC. Translated: CASSRTSGETQYF.

This clone was seen only once. The rearrangement links TRBV2 to TRBJ2-7; the match to TRBD2 covers 11 bases. Unmatched junction bases numbered 6, after V lost 5 bases and J lost 6 bases. CDR1 and CDR2 (germline): SNHLY, FYNNEI. This CDR3 has 14 amino acids. The CDR3 protein is CASSLTSGRGEQYF. For the CDR3, the DNA is TGTGCCAGCAGTTTAACTAGCGGGAGAGGCGAGCAGTACTTC.

The V call is TRBV5-4, the J call TRBJ1-1; no reliable D call. The CDR3 has 13 residues. V was clipped by 0 bases and J by 3 bases, with 6 bases between them. Per germline, CDR1 SGHNT and CDR2 YYREEE (reference sequence). The CDR3 here is CASSLGRYTEAFF. The CDR3 region has the DNA TGTGCCAGCAGCTTGGGGAGGTACACTGAAGCTTTCTTT.

This chain uses TRBV7-2 with TRBJ2-5, with D possibly being TRBD1 (5 bases). V lost 5 bases and J lost 5, with 12 bases in between. Germline-derived CDR1 and CDR2 are SGHTA and FQGNSA. The CDR3 is 13 residues long. The CDR3 DNA reads TGTGCCAGCAGCCTCGGACAACGGGAGACCCAGTACTTC. This translates into CASSLGQRETQYF.

The V and J genes are TRBV6-5 and TRBJ2-2; D ambiguous. CDR3 length equals 13 residues. Germline lookup yields CDR1 MNHEY and CDR2 SVGAGI. V lost 2 bases and J 5 bases, leaving 6 bases between the germline ends. The CDR3 bases are TGTGCCAGCAGTTACCCCGGGACCGGGGAGCTGTTTTTT. Residues: CASSYPGTGELFF.

In nucleotides, the CDR3 is TGTGCCAGCAGCCCGAGACAGGGGGCGAACACCGGGGAGCTGTTTTTT. Its protein is CASSPRQGANTGELFF. The V and J genes are TRBV13 and TRBJ2-2, with TRBD1 matching 9 bases. V trimming: 5 bases; J trimming: 0 bases; junction bases outside the gene matches: 4. The CDR3 covers 16 residues. Germline lookup yields CDR1 PRHDT and CDR2 FYEKMQ (reference sequence).

The V gene is TRBV6-1, the J gene TRBJ1-2, with D perhaps matching TRBD1 (5 bases). The V end lost 4 bases, the J end lost 6 bases, and 21 bases lay between the germline ends. This CDR3 contains 16 residues. Germline V lookup: CDR1 MNHNS, CDR2 SASEGT. The CDR3 nucleotides read TGTGCCAGCAGTGGGTCTGACAGCCTCAGGCTAGATGGCTACACCTTC. This sequence encodes CASSGSDSLRLDGYTF.

The chain combines TRBV28 with TRBJ1-5; TRBD1 aligns across 11 bases. Germline V gene data show CDR1 as MDHEN and CDR2 as SYDVKM. V was pared by 5 bases and J by 7 bases, with 10 bases of the junction left unmatched. CDR3 length equals 16 residues. The CDR3: CASSRGTGGLNQPQHF. As DNA, the CDR3 is TGTGCCAGCAGTCGCGGGACAGGGGGGCTCAACCAGCCCCAGCATTTT.

The genes are TRBV27 and TRBJ2-2, with TRBD2 identical over 9 bases. Per the germline V gene, CDR1 is MNHEY and CDR2 is SMNVEV (reference sequence). The CDR3 is 16 residues long. With 2 bases clipped from V and 5 bases from J, the junction kept 6 bases outside the gene matches. In nucleotides, the CDR3 is TGTGCCAGCAGTTTACGCCCGCTAGCGGGGACCGGGGAGCTGTTTTTT. This translates into CASSLRPLAGTGELFF.

The chain is built from TRBV10-3 and TRBJ1-3; D might be TRBD1 (6 bases). Looked up from germline, CDR1 is ENHRY and CDR2 is SYGVKD. The CDR3 length is 14 residues. Deletions cut 10 bases from V and 4 bases from J, with 17 bases between. The CDR3 DNA reads TGTGCCACCGATACAGGGTTTTCAGGAAACACCATATATTTT. This codes for CATDTGFSGNTIYF.

V is TRBV12-3 or TRBV12-4 and J is TRBJ2-3, with D maybe TRBD2 (5 bases). The V and J ends lost 4 bases and 6 bases respectively, with 11 bases between them. The CDR3 is 13 residues long. CDR3 sequence (DNA): TGTGCCAGCAGTTCGAGGGCCGTTGATACGCAGTATTTT. The encoded protein is CASSSRAVDTQYF.

This chain links TRBV6-2 or TRBV6-3 with TRBJ2-2; D unclear. V was clipped by 6 bases and J by 0 bases, with 8 bases between them. The length of the CDR3 is 14 residues. Germline V gene lookup returns CDR1 MNHEY and CDR2 SVGEGT. The CDR3 spells CASSQTSNTGELFF. DNA of the CDR3: TGTGCCAGCAGCCAGACATCGAACACCGGGGAGCTGTTTTTT.

The rearrangement uses TRBV7-2 and TRBJ2-2, with D possibly being TRBD1 (6 bases). Looked up from germline, CDR1 is SGHTA and CDR2 is FQGNSA. The CDR3 length is 14 residues. V was pared by 5 bases and J by 3 bases, with 10 bases between. This CDR3 reads CASSRDTDTGELFF. In DNA, the CDR3 is TGTGCCAGCAGCCGGGACACGGACACCGGGGAGCTGTTTTTT.

The chain is built from TRBV14 and TRBJ1-2; no clear D gene. Germline CDR1 SGHDN, CDR2 FVKESK. The CDR3 totals 14 residues. The V and J ends lost 0 bases and 4 bases respectively, with 9 bases between them. The CDR3 DNA reads as TGTGCCAGCAGCCAAGACCGCACAGTCTATGGCTACACCTTC. Protein sequence: CASSQDRTVYGYTF.

The chain has TRBV7-8 and TRBJ2-3, with no clear D. This CDR3 region has 14 residues. Trimming stripped 5 bases from V and 2 bases from J, with 11 bases between. Germline V gene data show CDR1 as SGHVS and CDR2 as FQNEAQ. The CDR3 region has the DNA TGTGCCAGCAGCCTCCGACTGAACACAGATACGCAGTATTTT. Protein: CASSLRLNTDTQYF.

J is TRBJ2-5 and V is TRBV19; 9 nucleotides align to TRBD2. The V gene end was trimmed by 4 bases and the J gene end by 5 bases; junction bases not matched to a gene: 11. This CDR3 contains 16 residues. The germline gives CDR1 LNHDA, CDR2 SQIVND (reference sequence). CDR3 coding DNA: TGTGCCAGTAGTAAGGCTAGCGGGATACCCAGCGAGACCCAGTACTTC. This gives the protein CASSKASGIPSETQYF.

This clone was detected a few times. The chain combines TRBV29-1 with TRBJ1-2; D remains unclear. The CDR3 consists of 11 residues. V dropped 5 bases and J dropped 1 base, with 5 bases sitting between them. CDR1 SQVTM and CDR2 ANQGSEA come from the germline V gene. The CDR3 spells CSVRFNYGYTF. In nucleotides, the CDR3 is TGCAGCGTTCGGTTTAACTATGGCTACACCTTC.

The V call is TRBV10-3, the J call TRBJ2-1, with 8 bases fitting TRBD2. The CDR3 runs to 16 residues. Trimming cost V 3 bases and J 4 bases; bases outside gene matches: 8. Germline CDR1 ENHRY, CDR2 SYGVKD. CDR3 residues: CAISDSGGAGYNEQFF. Written as DNA, the CDR3 is TGTGCCATCAGTGACTCCGGGGGGGCCGGTTACAATGAGCAGTTCTTC.

This clone appeared once. The rearrangement uses TRBV5-4 and TRBJ2-3, with D possibly being TRBD2 (6 bases). CDR3 length: 15 amino acids. CDR1 is SGHNT, CDR2 YYREEE, per germline (reference sequence). Trimming left V 4 bases short and J 1 base short, with 13 bases between. CDR3 region: CASSQGRLGTDTQYF. DNA of the CDR3: TGTGCCAGCAGCCAAGGGAGGCTGGGCACAGATACGCAGTATTTT. Together with reference TRBV5-4 and TRBJ2-3, the CDR3 gives the full variable domain: ETGVTQSPTHLIKTRGQQVTLRCSSQSGHNTVSWYQQALGQGPQFIFQYYREEENGRGNFPPRFSGLQFPNYSSELNVNALELDDSALYLCASSQGRLGTDTQYFGPGTRLTVL.

The chain combines TRBV4-1 with TRBJ2-3, with D possibly matching TRBD2 (5 bases). CDR3 length equals 17 residues. The V gene's germline CDR1 is MGHRA and CDR2 YSYEKL. V was trimmed by 0 bases and J by 3 bases, leaving 16 bases between them. Here the CDR3 DNA reads TGCGCCAGCAGCCAAGACTCCAGTGGGAGTTGGACAGATACGCAGTATTTT. Its translation is CASSQDSSGSWTDTQYF.

This clone was counted once. The rearrangement joins TRBV14 to TRBJ1-6; D gene uncertain. Germline lookup yields CDR1 SGHDN and CDR2 FVKESK. V was cut by 2 bases and J by 7 bases, with 9 bases left in between. The CDR3 spans 14 residues. The DNA of the CDR3 is TGTGCCAGCAGCCAATCTAGCCGAAATTCACCCCTCCACTTT. Translated: CASSQSSRNSPLHF. Filled out from reference TRBV14 and TRBJ1-6, the complete variable domain reads EAGVTQFPSHSVIEKGQTVTLRCDPISGHDNLYWYRRVMGKEIKFLLHFVKESKQDESGMPNNRFLAERTGGTYSTLKVQPAELEDSGVYFCASSQSSRNSPLHFGNGTRLTVT.

The gene calls are TRBV28 and TRBJ1-2; 9 bases line up with TRBD1. V shed 6 bases, J shed 1 base, and the junction held 3 bases outside the gene matches. CDR3 size: 14 residues. CDR1 and CDR2 (germline): MDHEN, SYDVKM. The CDR3 spells CASRPTGGNYGYTF. The DNA for the CDR3 is TGTGCCAGCAGGCCGACAGGGGGTAACTATGGCTACACCTTC.